This T cell receptor (beta chain) was profiled in a study of monozygotic twins with inflammatory bowel disease. This CDR3 is 14 amino acids long. The germline V gene has CDR1 DFQATT and CDR2 SNEGSKA (reference sequence). TCRdb re-called the 5' RACE reads and gives one entry per CDR3 protein, without DNA. The specimen's table records about 99,000 distinct CDR3 sequences. The chain has TRBV20-1 and TRBJ2-1; the TCRdb call, TRBD1, lacks DNA for checking. This TCR came from a human donor with ulcerative colitis or Crohn's disease, or a healthy co-twin of an affected twin (not recorded which). Sequenced input: blood. CDR3 sequence: CSARDFKGNNEQFF.